The entry below describes one T cell receptor beta chain. This sample is part of a study of blood T cell repertoires in COVID-19. Study information: Researchers got acute and convalescent COVID-19 samples from the United States, Italy and Spain.

V was pared by 6 bases and J by 2 bases, with 20 bases between. CDR1 and CDR2 (germline): DFQATT, SNEGSKA (reference sequence). This CDR3 comprises 16 residues. Membership in each cohort depended on participant-reported clinical history. Original analysis: Quantification of nucleated cells was approximated via reference gene primer amplification. Measured with immunoSEQ multiplex PCR; TCRdb has only the in-frame clones, and not every one. The V and J calls and clone size are taken from that table; D and trimming were inferred from the DNA. The sample has 230,000 or so clones; about 91% are singletons.

The sequenced sample was PBMCs or T cells enriched from blood (not recorded which). The chain is built from TRBV20-1 and TRBJ1-5; possibly TRBD1 for D (6 bases). This TCR was sampled from a middle-aged woman with acute COVID-19. This chain's CDR3 is CSASNRVGVGNQPQHF. The CDR3 region has the DNA TGCAGTGCCAGTAACAGGGTTGGAGTGGGCAATCAGCCCCAGCATTTT.